The 17 T cell receptor beta chains reported below all come from one sample, sequenced in a study of T cell responses to AZD1222 COVID-19 vaccine. Profiled with immunoSEQ multiplex PCR; TCRdb holds only in-frame clones, not every one. The top ten clones hold over 15% of a sample with some 100,000 clones, roughly 91% of them seen once. The input for sequencing was peripheral blood, taken on day 0 of AZD1222 vaccination. These receptors were taken from an adult in good health.

For the CDR3, the DNA is TGTGCCAGCAGCTTTCCTGGGGCGGCAGTACGTGGCTACACCTTC. Protein sequence: CASSFPGAAVRGYTF. The chain links TRBV7-9 to TRBJ1-2, with D tentatively TRBD1 (5 bases). This CDR3 has 15 amino acids. The ends were cut back, 3 bases at V and 7 bases at J, with 18 bases in the middle. Germline CDR1 and CDR2: SEHNR and FQNEAQ (reference sequence).

This chain joins TRBV13 and TRBJ2-1; 8 bases map to TRBD1. V gave up 5 bases and J gave up 5 bases; unmatched junction bases: 11. This CDR3 has 16 amino acids. Germline V gene sequence: CDR1 PRHDT, CDR2 FYEKMQ (reference sequence). CDR3 region: CASSPPDRGRNNEQFF. CDR3 nucleotides: TGTGCCAGCAGCCCCCCCGACAGGGGACGGAACAATGAGCAGTTCTTC. Looking up the rest from reference TRBV13 and TRBJ2-1 gives the full variable domain: AAGVIQSPRHLIKEKRETATLKCYPIPRHDTVYWYQQGPGQDPQFLISFYEKMQSDKGSIPDRFSAQQFSDYHSELNMSSLELGDSALYFCASSPPDRGRNNEQFFGPGTRLTVL.

This sequence joins TRBV5-1 and TRBJ2-7, with a possible D match to TRBD2 (6 bases). Trimming left V 0 bases short and J 7 bases short, with 14 bases between. The CDR3 length is 14 residues. Germline V gene sequence: CDR1 SGHRS, CDR2 YFSETQ. In nucleotides, the CDR3 is TGCGCCAGCAGCTTGGGTCTCCCGGGAGAGGAGCAGTACTTC. It yields the protein CASSLGLPGEEQYF.

The chain employs TRBV30 and TRBJ2-2, with 7 positions matching TRBD2. J was trimmed by 3 bases and V by 8 bases; bases with no gene match: 6. Germline CDR1 and CDR2: GTSNPN and SVGIG (reference sequence). CDR3 length: 13 residues. The CDR3 reads CARGEGYTGELFF. DNA of the CDR3: TGTGCCCGGGGGGAGGGTTACACCGGGGAGCTGTTTTTT. The full variable domain, rest sourced from reference TRBV30 and TRBJ2-2, is SQTIHQWPATLVQPVGSPLSLECTVEGTSNPNLYWYRQAAGRGLQLLFYSVGIGQISSEVPQNLSASRPQDRQFILSSKKLLLSDSGFYLCARGEGYTGELFFGEGSRLTVL.

This chain joins TRBV19 and TRBJ1-5; 8 bases are shared with TRBD1. CDR3 length: 14 residues. The germline V gene encodes CDR1 LNHDA and CDR2 SQIVND (reference sequence). The trim removed 5 bases at V and 5 bases at J, leaving 5 bases unmatched. The CDR3 spells CASSGGQVYQPQHF. CDR3 DNA: TGTGCCAGTAGTGGGGGACAGGTTTATCAGCCCCAGCATTTT. Full variable domain (rest looked up from reference TRBV19 and TRBJ1-5): DGGITQSPKYLFRKEGQNVTLSCEQNLNHDAMYWYRQDPGQGLRLIYYSQIVNDFQKGDIAEGYSVSREKKESFPLTVTSAQKNPTAFYLCASSGGQVYQPQHFGDGTRLSIL.

This clone has just one count. The chain carries TRBV5-4 and TRBJ2-5; TRBD1 agrees at 8 bases. The CDR3 length is 14 residues. Germline lookup yields CDR1 SGHNT and CDR2 YYREEE (reference sequence). The V gene end was trimmed by 4 bases and the J gene end by 5 bases; junction bases not matched to a gene: 7. CDR3 DNA: TGTGCCAGCAGCCCAGGACAGGGACGGGAGACCCAGTACTTC. This encodes CASSPGQGRETQYF.

The rearrangement joins TRBV7-9 to TRBJ1-3; D is undetermined. Per the germline V gene, CDR1 is SEHNR and CDR2 is FQNEAQ (reference sequence). The V end lost 4 bases, the J end lost 3 bases, and 7 bases lay between the germline ends. There are 13 residues in the CDR3. The CDR3 DNA reads TGTGCCAGCAGCTCATTGGGTGGAAACACCATATATTTT. This encodes CASSSLGGNTIYF.

The rearrangement links TRBV19 to TRBJ1-4, with D possibly TRBD1 on 5 matching bases. CDR3 size: 13 residues. CDR1 is LNHDA, CDR2 SQIVND, per germline (reference sequence). V was pared by 3 bases and J by 7 bases, with 9 bases between. The CDR3 is CASSIDSPEKLFF. The CDR3 nucleotides read TGTGCCAGTAGTATCGACAGCCCTGAAAAACTGTTTTTT.

V gene TRBV9 combines with J gene TRBJ2-1, with D tentatively TRBD1 (6 bases). Trimming removed 0 bases at V and 4 bases at J, with 11 bases between. The CDR3 spans 15 residues. In germline, CDR1 is SGDLS, CDR2 YYNGEE. The CDR3 DNA reads TGTGCCAGCAGCGTAGGGGGGCGACAATACAATGAGCAGTTCTTC. Translation: CASSVGGRQYNEQFF.

V gene TRBV5-4 combines with J gene TRBJ2-5; perhaps TRBD2 as D (6 bases). This CDR3 has 13 amino acids. CDR1 is SGHNT, CDR2 YYREEE, per germline (reference sequence). With 1 base removed from V and 4 bases from J, the gap between germline ends came to 8 bases. The CDR3 protein is CASSLSGGETQYF. CDR3 coding DNA: TGTGCCAGCAGCTTGTCCGGGGGAGAGACCCAGTACTTC.

The rearrangement joins TRBV27 to TRBJ2-7; D perhaps matches TRBD2 (5 bases). Germline CDR1 is MNHEY and CDR2 is SMNVEV (reference sequence). V was shortened by 6 bases and J by 0 bases, with 15 bases between the two germline ends. This CDR3 has 15 residues. For the CDR3, the DNA is TGTGCCAGCAGCCTGAGTCCGGGGAGCTCCTACGAGCAGTACTTC. Its protein is CASSLSPGSSYEQYF.

The chain recombines TRBV2 with TRBJ1-2; D ambiguous. Per the germline V gene, CDR1 is SNHLY and CDR2 is FYNNEI. Trimming removed 11 bases at V and 3 bases at J, with 16 bases between. There are 13 residues in the CDR3. In DNA, the CDR3 is TGTGCCGCGGTGCAGGAAGGCTACTATGGCTACACCTTC. Amino acid sequence: CAAVQEGYYGYTF.

V usage is TRBV5-6 and J usage is TRBJ2-5; D gene ambiguous. Germline values: CDR1 SGHDT, CDR2 YYEEEE. Between the trimmed V and J ends, which lost 5 bases and 5 bases, there was a span of 13 bases. This CDR3 region has 13 residues. CDR3 coding DNA: TGTGCCAGCAGAAAACCGAACGAGGAGACCCAGTACTTC. Translated, it gives CASRKPNEETQYF.

This clone was counted once. The chain couples TRBV12-3 or TRBV12-4 to TRBJ1-1, with 7 bases that match TRBD1. Losses at the gene ends were 6 bases for V and 3 bases for J; bases not matched to a gene: 4. The CDR3 has 13 residues. CDR3 bases: TGTGCCAGCAGCAAGACAGGGTACACTGAAGCTTTCTTT. Its protein product is CASSKTGYTEAFF.

About this clone: Additional DNA sequences in this sample encode the identical CDR3. V gene TRBV12-3 or TRBV12-4 combines with J gene TRBJ1-1, with 7 bases identical to TRBD1. The CDR3 covers 13 residues. With 3 bases clipped from V and 3 bases from J, the junction kept 1 base outside the gene matches. The chain's CDR3 is CASSFQGDTEAFF. The CDR3 region has the DNA TGTGCCAGCAGTTTCCAGGGGGACACTGAAGCTTTCTTT.

This clone was seen only once. The V call is TRBV24-1, the J call TRBJ1-6, with D unresolved. V was trimmed by 3 bases and J by 6 bases, leaving 11 bases between them. Germline CDR1 and CDR2: KGHDR and SFDVKD. The CDR3 is 15 residues long. The CDR3 is CATSDGGDGNSPLHF. In nucleotides, the CDR3 is TGTGCCACCAGTGATGGAGGCGATGGTAATTCACCCCTCCACTTT.

The chain employs TRBV7-2 and TRBJ2-7; D might be TRBD1 (5 bases). This CDR3 region has 16 residues. The V end lost 1 base, the J end lost 2 bases, and 15 bases lay between the germline ends. Germline V CDR1 and CDR2: SGHTA, FQGNSA. CDR3 in amino acids: CASSLVSVAGTYEQYF. CDR3 in DNA: TGTGCCAGCAGCTTAGTCTCCGTAGCAGGGACCTACGAGCAGTACTTC. Full variable domain (outside the CDR3, taken from reference TRBV7-2 and TRBJ2-7): GAGVSQSPSNKVTEKGKDVELRCDPISGHTALYWYRQSLGQGLEFLIYFQGNSAPDKSGLPSDRFSAERTGGSVSTLTIQRTQQEDSAVYLCASSLVSVAGTYEQYFGPGTRLTVT.